The 25 T cell receptor beta chains in this list originate from one sample, sequenced in a study of blood T cell repertoires in COVID-19. Assay used: immunoSEQ multiplex PCR; TCRdb lists only in-frame clones, some missing. The profile shows about 97,000 clones, roughly 89% of them singletons. Sequencing was carried out using peripheral blood. The receptors here all came from a human donor in a cohort sampled during active COVID-19.

V usage is TRBV3-1 (or the pseudogene TRBV3-2) and J usage is TRBJ2-7; the D gene is possibly TRBD1 (5 bases). The CDR3 has 11 amino acids. Between the trimmed V and J ends, which lost 0 bases and 10 bases, there was a span of 7 bases. CDR1 and CDR2 (germline): LGHDT, YNNKEL (reference sequence). The CDR3 spells CASSQDGQQYF. In DNA, the CDR3 is TGTGCCAGCAGCCAAGACGGACAACAGTACTTC.

The gene calls are TRBV7-8 and TRBJ2-5; 9 bases align to TRBD1. The J segment lost 4 bases and the V segment lost 5 bases, leaving 8 bases of the junction unmatched. Germline V gene sequence: CDR1 SGHVS, CDR2 FQNEAQ. The CDR3 has 15 amino acids. CDR3 residues: CASSTGTGLGETQYF. The CDR3 nucleotides read TGTGCCAGCAGCACGGGGACAGGGCTAGGAGAGACCCAGTACTTC.

The genes are TRBV7-6 and TRBJ2-2, with TRBD1 identical over 9 bases. The CDR3 has 18 residues. Trimming removed 1 base from V and 4 bases from J; junction bases left unmatched: 10. Germline V lookup: CDR1 SGHVS, CDR2 FNYEAQ. The CDR3 DNA reads as TGTGCCAGCAGCTTAGGTCCCCCGGGACAGGGTAGCACCGGGGAGCTGTTTTTT. Translation gives CASSLGPPGQGSTGELFF.

The gene calls are TRBV19 and TRBJ2-1, with TRBD2 matching 10 bases. J lost 4 bases, V lost 7 bases, and 10 bases had no gene match. The germline CDR1 and CDR2 sequences are LNHDA and SQIVND (reference sequence). The CDR3 contains 16 residues. DNA of the CDR3: TGTGCCAGTACTCATTTCTCTAGCGGGGGATACAATGAGCAGTTCTTC. This gives the protein CASTHFSSGGYNEQFF.

The chain employs TRBV7-2 and TRBJ2-7; no reliable D call. This CDR3 comprises 14 residues. V dropped 3 bases and J dropped 0 bases, with 9 bases sitting between them. CDR1 SGHTA and CDR2 FQGNSA come from the germline V gene. The CDR3 reads CASSFHKFSYEQYF. CDR3 sequence (DNA): TGTGCCAGCAGCTTTCACAAATTCTCCTACGAGCAGTACTTC.

The chain uses TRBV7-2 and TRBJ2-6; D gene ambiguous. From germline, CDR1 is SGHTA and CDR2 FQGNSA. Trimming shortened V by 2 bases and J by 1 base, and 6 bases separated the two germline ends. There are 15 residues in the CDR3. The CDR3 protein is CASSLRVSGANVLTF. CDR3 DNA: TGTGCCAGCAGCTTACGAGTATCTGGGGCCAACGTCCTGACTTTC.

This chain links TRBV30 with TRBJ2-7, with D possibly being TRBD2 (7 bases). The V gene lost 2 bases and the J gene lost 3 bases, with 11 bases spanning the gap. Germline V gives CDR1 GTSNPN, CDR2 SVGIG (reference sequence). This CDR3 contains 13 residues. This CDR3 reads CAWSTGGHYEQYF. CDR3 DNA sequence: TGTGCCTGGAGTACGGGGGGCCACTACGAGCAGTACTTC. The full variable domain, rest sourced from reference TRBV30 and TRBJ2-7, is SQTIHQWPATLVQPVGSPLSLECTVEGTSNPNLYWYRQAAGRGLQLLFYSVGIGQISSEVPQNLSASRPQDRQFILSSKKLLLSDSGFYLCAWSTGGHYEQYFGPGTRLTVT.

The V and J genes are TRBV28 and TRBJ2-1; the match to TRBD2 covers 13 bases. In germline, CDR1 is MDHEN, CDR2 SYDVKM. V was pared by 2 bases and J by 0 bases, with 4 bases of the junction left unmatched. The CDR3 covers 18 residues. The CDR3 DNA follows: TGTGCCAGCAGTTTACTACTAGCGGGGGGGCTCTCCTACAATGAGCAGTTCTTC. Protein sequence: CASSLLLAGGLSYNEQFF.

The genes are TRBV19 and TRBJ1-2; D perhaps matches TRBD1 (6 bases). The ends were cut back, 7 bases at V and 8 bases at J, with 23 bases in the middle. The CDR3 is 15 residues long. Germline CDR1 is LNHDA and CDR2 is SQIVND (reference sequence). The CDR3 DNA follows: TGTGCCAGTACTCACCTGGGGGCCGGAATTGAAGGCTACACCTTC. It encodes CASTHLGAGIEGYTF.

This chain uses TRBV15 with TRBJ1-2; 7 nucleotides match TRBD1. Germline assignment: CDR1 LNHNV and CDR2 YYDKDF (reference sequence). V lost 2 bases and J lost 0; bases outside the gene matches: 3. The CDR3 has 15 amino acids. As DNA, the CDR3 is TGTGCCACCAGCAGACTACAGGGGCCTAACTATGGCTACACCTTC. Its protein is CATSRLQGPNYGYTF.

This rearrangement joins TRBV6-6 to TRBJ1-1; D may be TRBD1 (5 bases). The CDR3 is made up of 12 amino acids. V lost 7 bases, J lost 6 bases, and 12 bases lay in between. The germline V gene has CDR1 MNHNY and CDR2 SVGAGI (reference sequence). The CDR3 coding sequence is TGTGCCAGCATCGGGGGGAAGGCTGAAGCTTTCTTT. It encodes CASIGGKAEAFF.

This clone was seen once. The J gene is TRBJ1-5, the V gene TRBV27; the match to TRBD1 covers 10 bases. Germline V CDR1 and CDR2: MNHEY, SMNVEV (reference sequence). J was trimmed by 6 bases and V by 4 bases; bases with no gene match: 9. This CDR3 region has 16 residues. CDR3 in amino acids: CASSSGTGARSQPQHF. The CDR3 nucleotides are TGTGCCAGCAGTTCTGGGACAGGGGCCCGCAGTCAGCCCCAGCATTTT.

DNA of the CDR3: TGCGCCAGCAGCCAAAGCAGGGACAGTCCTAATTCACCCCTCCACTTT. Residues: CASSQSRDSPNSPLHF. The chain carries TRBV4-1 and TRBJ1-6, with 7 bases fitting TRBD1. CDR3 length: 16 residues. Germline CDR1 MGHRA, CDR2 YSYEKL. Trimming removed 2 bases from V and 6 bases from J; junction bases left unmatched: 7.

The rearrangement uses TRBV30 and TRBJ2-7; 8 bases align to TRBD2. The germline V gene has CDR1 GTSNPN and CDR2 SVGIG (reference sequence). Unmatched junction bases numbered 19, after V lost 8 bases and J lost 7 bases. The CDR3 has 15 amino acids. CDR3 in amino acids: CAGRIAGSRYGEQYF. CDR3 coding DNA: TGTGCCGGACGAATAGCGGGGAGCCGTTACGGGGAGCAGTACTTC.

The chain joins TRBV27 to TRBJ1-4, with 8 bases fitting TRBD1. The V gene end was trimmed by 8 bases and the J gene end by 4 bases; junction bases not matched to a gene: 3. Germline V gene lookup returns CDR1 MNHEY and CDR2 SMNVEV (reference sequence). The CDR3 runs to 13 residues. The CDR3: CASGTGGNEKLFF. DNA of the CDR3: TGTGCCAGCGGGACAGGAGGTAATGAAAAACTGTTTTTT.

The chain is built from TRBV28 and TRBJ1-2; D remains ambiguous. V lost 5 bases and J lost 6, with 7 bases in between. The CDR3 is 11 residues long. Germline CDR1 reads MDHEN; CDR2 reads SYDVKM. The CDR3 DNA sequence: TGTGCCAGCAGTGTCTCAGATGGCTACACCTTC. Its translation: CASSVSDGYTF.

The rearrangement links TRBV10-1 to TRBJ2-3, with TRBD2 identical over 8 bases. Looked up from germline, CDR1 is WNHNN and CDR2 is SYGVQD (reference sequence). The trim removed 6 bases at V and 5 bases at J, leaving 10 bases unmatched. The CDR3 length is 15 residues. CDR3 nucleotide sequence: TGCGCCAGCAGCGGTGGGGCGGGAGGAAAAGATACGCAGTATTTT. Translated, it gives CASSGGAGGKDTQYF.

For this clone: An end of the junction does not agree with germline; a read error may underlie this. The rearrangement joins TRBV7-7 to TRBJ2-2; 10 bases match TRBD1. The V gene's germline CDR1 is SSHAT and CDR2 FNYEAQ (reference sequence). The CDR3 totals 17 residues. CDR3 amino acids: CASSLLSGTGATGELFF. CDR3 DNA: TGTGCTAGCAGCCTTCTCTCCGGGACAGGGGCCACCGGGGAGCTGTTTTTT.

This rearrangement joins TRBV3-1 (or the pseudogene TRBV3-2) to TRBJ2-5, with 7 bases matching TRBD1. The CDR3 spans 14 residues. Germline V gives CDR1 LGHDT, CDR2 YNNKEL (reference sequence). Trimming at V came to 6 bases and at J to 1 base, leaving 5 bases not matched to a gene. The CDR3 DNA follows: TGTGCCAGCAGACTTGGACAGGCCCAAGAGACCCAGTACTTC. Its protein is CASRLGQAQETQYF.

V is TRBV19 and J is TRBJ1-1; D remains unclear. V lost 5 bases, J lost 4 bases, and 14 bases lay in between. The length of the CDR3 is 14 residues. Germline values: CDR1 LNHDA, CDR2 SQIVND (reference sequence). Written as DNA, the CDR3 is TGTGCCAGTAGTGCGAGATTAGGAGGCACTGAAGCTTTCTTT. This sequence encodes CASSARLGGTEAFF.

The V call is TRBV3-1 (or the pseudogene TRBV3-2), the J call TRBJ2-7, with D possibly being TRBD2 (6 bases). This CDR3 is built from 13 residues. Germline V gene data show CDR1 as LGHDT and CDR2 as YNNKEL (reference sequence). Trimming took 4 bases from V and 6 from J, leaving 13 bases between them. The CDR3 region has the DNA TGTGCCAGCAGCCCAAGGAGGGCCTCCGAGCAGTACTTC. This sequence encodes CASSPRRASEQYF.

The CDR3, as DNA: TGCAGCGCCGGAGGACAGGAGAATGAAAAACTGTTTTTT. Its protein product is CSAGGQENEKLFF. This sequence joins TRBV29-1 and TRBJ1-4; TRBD1 matches 7 bases. There are 13 residues in the CDR3. CDR1 is SQVTM, CDR2 ANQGSEA, per germline. Trimming removed 7 bases from V and 5 bases from J; junction bases left unmatched: 7.

This chain uses TRBV9 with TRBJ1-2, with D possibly being TRBD1 (5 bases). Germline V gives CDR1 SGDLS, CDR2 YYNGEE. V lost 4 bases to trimming and J lost 3 bases, with 13 bases between them. The CDR3 extends over 14 amino acids. The CDR3 DNA reads TGTGCCAGCAGCCCATCCCAGGGTGACTATGGCTACACCTTC. This translates into CASSPSQGDYGYTF. The entire variable domain, with the rest obtained from reference TRBV9 and TRBJ1-2, is as follows: DSGVTQTPKHLITATGQRVTLRCSPRSGDLSVYWYQQSLDQGLQFLIQYYNGEERAKGNILERFSAQQFPDLHSELNLSSLELGDSALYFCASSPSQGDYGYTFGSGTRLTVV.

The gene calls are TRBV5-1 and TRBJ1-4; D unclear. CDR3 size: 17 residues. V shed 4 bases and J shed 8 bases, with 24 bases lying between them. CDR1 is SGHRS, CDR2 YFSETQ, per germline. CDR3: CASSIDMAPAFGEKLFF. Written as DNA, the CDR3 is TGCGCCAGCAGCATTGACATGGCACCGGCTTTTGGAGAAAAACTGTTTTTT.

CDR3 protein: CAWSINTGSGGAFF. The DNA for the CDR3 is TGTGCCTGGAGTATCAATACAGGGTCCGGAGGAGCTTTCTTT. The rearrangement joins TRBV30 to TRBJ1-1, with D perhaps matching TRBD1 (6 bases). V lost 2 bases to trimming and J lost 10 bases, with 20 bases between them. This CDR3 is 14 amino acids long. Germline CDR1 and CDR2: GTSNPN and SVGIG (reference sequence).